A selection of T cell receptor beta chains follows, all from one sample in a study of T cell repertoires in cytomegalovirus infection. TCRdb re-called the reads with MiXCR, one entry per CDR3 protein. The sample records fewer than 300,000 distinct CDR3 sequences, roughly 25% being singletons. Sequencing was done on a sample of PBMCs. The receptor source for this set is a human donor in good health (CMV status not recorded). Some clones in this sample may be carry-over from other donors' samples. The CDR3 runs from the conserved cysteine through the conserved F or W. The order of the fields is V gene, CDR3 length, J gene, D gene, clone size, CDR3 protein, CDR3 DNA. The D gene is left open where the match is weak. The size of a clone is reported for some rows only, either as once, few or many, or as a class for expanded clones.

TRBV6-6	13	TRBJ1-1	-	-	CASSYSISLEAFF	TGTGCCAGCAGTTACTCGATATCCCTAGAAGCTTTCTTT
TRBV12-3/TRBV12-4	13	TRBJ2-5	-	-	CASSLARRETQYF	TGTGCCAGCAGTTTGGCCCGGCGAGAGACCCAGTACTTC
TRBV20-1	14	TRBJ2-5	-	-	CSARGQQYQETQYF	TGCAGTGCTAGAGGACAGCAGTACCAAGAGACCCAGTACTTC
TRBV5-5	14	TRBJ1-1	-	few	CASSSRAENTEAFF	TGTGCCAGCAGCTCCCGGGCGGAGAACACTGAAGCTTTCTTT
TRBV11-2	16	TRBJ2-3	TRBD2	few	CASSLGASGGIDTQYF	TGTGCCAGCAGCTTAGGGGCTAGCGGGGGGATCGATACGCAGTATTTT
TRBV5-1	16	TRBJ2-2	-	-	CASSLAGVRNTGELFF	TGCGCCAGCAGCTTGGCGGGCGTACGCAACACCGGGGAGCTGTTTTTT
TRBV20-1	15	TRBJ1-4	TRBD1	-	CSAQDPGQANEKLFF	TGCAGTGCCCAAGACCCGGGACAGGCTAATGAAAAACTGTTTTTT
TRBV29-1	13	TRBJ1-3	TRBD1	-	CSGTGYSGNTIYF	TGCAGCGGGACAGGGTACTCTGGAAACACCATATATTTT
TRBV7-9	16	TRBJ2-7	-	few	CASSFRGGTGSYEQYF	TGTGCCAGCAGCTTCAGGGGGGGGACGGGCTCCTACGAGCAGTACTTC
TRBV7-6	16	TRBJ2-5	-	many	CASSPRRGDGEETQYF	TGTGCCAGCAGCCCCCGCCGAGGGGATGGGGAAGAGACCCAGTACTTC
TRBV7-9	15	TRBJ2-1	TRBD2	medium-sized	CASSLSPSGYNEQFF	TGTGCCAGCAGCTTATCTCCTAGCGGCTACAATGAGCAGTTCTTC
TRBV7-2	14	TRBJ1-5	-	few	CASSFEDKYQPQHF	TGTGCCAGCAGCTTTGAGGACAAATATCAGCCCCAGCATTTT
TRBV12-3/TRBV12-4	13	TRBJ1-2	-	few	CASSFGQRHGYTF	TGTGCCAGCAGTTTTGGGCAGAGGCATGGCTACACCTTC
TRBV28	16	TRBJ1-5	-	few	CASSLAGARGNQPQHF	TGTGCCAGCAGTTTAGCTGGGGCGAGGGGCAATCAGCCCCAGCATTTT
TRBV11-2	16	TRBJ2-3	-	few	CASSFGTMASTDTQYF	TGTGCCAGCAGCTTCGGGACCATGGCAAGCACAGATACGCAGTATTTT
TRBV20-1	11	TRBJ2-3	-	-	CSAGELDTQYF	TGCAGTGCTGGAGAGCTAGATACGCAGTATTTT
TRBV29-1	15	TRBJ2-1	-	-	CSAATRDPPYNEQFF	TGCAGCGCCGCTACCCGGGACCCCCCTTACAATGAGCAGTTCTTC